This T cell receptor (beta chain) stems from a study of cytomegalovirus exposure and HLA in healthy donors. Study-level points and caveats: Follow-up analysis seemed to connect common viral pathogens with several of the most significant clusters identified.

This clone was recorded only once. What it binds is not known. Vbeta (60) and Jbeta (13) primers were used in the PCR. Profiled with immunoSEQ multiplex PCR; TCRdb holds only in-frame clones, not every one. The sample lists fewer than 250,000 clones; 82% were seen once. V dropped 0 bases and J dropped 11; count of bases not matched to a gene: 12. The CDR3 sequence is 17 residues long. The germline gives CDR1 SGDLS, CDR2 YYNGEE. Source material: PBMCs. The chain couples TRBV9 to TRBJ2-1; 12 positions match TRBD2. The clonotype comes from a man aged 40-50 years in good health and CMV-seropositive. Here the CDR3 reads CASSVAPSSGRDRKQFF. The CDR3 DNA sequence: TGTGCCAGCAGCGTAGCCCCCTCTAGCGGGAGGGATAGGAAGCAGTTCTTC.